The T cell receptor beta chain described here comes from a study of a mutant IDH1 vaccine in newly diagnosed glioma. Study in general: Patients were given eight vaccinations, scheduled in weeks 1, 3, 5, 7, 11, 15, 19 and 23. Former treatment meant radiotherapy, temozolomide, or both; the majority had gotten both.

Generated by immunoSEQ multiplex PCR, the TCRdb table keeps only in-frame clones and is missing some. The data hold 100,000 to 150,000 clones, with 80% observed a single time. Time point given: week 11, during vaccination. Every single dose of the vaccine, 300 ug of mutant IDH1 20-mer peptide, came with topical imiquimod. Concerning this clone itself: The antigen is unknown.

The TCR originated in a man aged 35-49 years with glioma. The sequencing here drew on PBMCs, taken from a glioma patient whose treatment included an IDH1 peptide vaccine.

The CDR3 region is CASLPSATSLNNEQFF. CDR3 sequence (DNA): TGTGCCAGCTTGCCCTCCGCGACTAGCCTCAACAATGAGCAGTTCTTC. J is TRBJ2-1 and V is TRBV7-9, with 7 bases aligning to TRBD2. The CDR3 is 16 amino acids. The germline gives CDR1 SEHNR, CDR2 FQNEAQ (reference sequence). Losses at the gene ends were 8 bases for V and 5 bases for J; bases not matched to a gene: 15.